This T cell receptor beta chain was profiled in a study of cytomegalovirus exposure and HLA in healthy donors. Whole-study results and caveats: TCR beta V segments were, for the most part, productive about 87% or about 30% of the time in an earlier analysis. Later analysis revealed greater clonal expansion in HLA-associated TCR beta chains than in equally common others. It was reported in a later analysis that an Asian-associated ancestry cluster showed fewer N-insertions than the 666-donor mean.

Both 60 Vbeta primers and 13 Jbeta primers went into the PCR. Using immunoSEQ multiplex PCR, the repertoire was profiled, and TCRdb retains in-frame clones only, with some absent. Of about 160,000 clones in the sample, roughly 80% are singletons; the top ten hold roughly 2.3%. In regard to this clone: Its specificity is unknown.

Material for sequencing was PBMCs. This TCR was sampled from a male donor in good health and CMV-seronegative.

The CDR3 loop is CASSYRGKGSPLHF. CDR3 bases: TGTGCCAGCAGCTATCGGGGGAAAGGTTCACCCCTCCACTTT. The chain has TRBV12-1 and TRBJ1-6. TRBV12-1 is a pseudogene segment. The CDR3 is 14 amino acids.